This T cell receptor beta chain derives from a study of T cells in Graves' hyperthyroidism and ophthalmopathy. This clonotype was seen a few times. RNA transcripts gave rise to amplified TCR beta CDR3 regions. Primed by the HTBI set, a first-round RT-PCR was run on the TCR CDR3. TCRdb re-called the multiplex PCR reads with MiXCR, one entry per CDR3 protein. The repertoire holds some 690,000 distinct CDR3 sequences, with 17% as singletons. The V end was cut by 2 bases, the J end by 3 bases, with 20 bases between. This CDR3 comprises 18 residues. Germline assignment: CDR1 KGHSH and CDR2 LQKENI. This receptor was taken from a man aged 45 to 65 with Graves' hyperthyroidism. This sequence joins TRBV18 and TRBJ2-4, with D perhaps matching TRBD1 (5 bases). The specimen was blood. Written as DNA, the CDR3 is TGTGCCAGCTCACCATACCGAACCAGGGCGTTCGGCAAAAACATTCAGTACTTC. Residues: CASSPYRTRAFGKNIQYF.